What follows are 23 T cell receptor beta chains derived from one specimen sequenced in a study of Graves' ophthalmopathy and Graves' hyperthyroidism. RNA transcripts were the source from which TCR beta CDR3 regions were amplified. HTBI-primed RT-PCR formed the first round, and a multiplex PCR formed the second. Via MiXCR, TCRdb re-called the multiplex PCR reads, giving one row per CDR3 protein. The sample has about 57,000 distinct CDR3 sequences, roughly half seen once. Sequences were obtained from peripheral blood. Receptor source: an adult woman with Graves' ophthalmopathy.

Regarding this clonotype: Given a much more abundant clone one base away, this may be a read error. CDR3 DNA sequence: TGCACCAGCAGCCAATCGGGGGGGTTCTCTGGAAACACCATATATTTT. The encoded protein is CTSSQSGGFSGNTIYF. This chain links TRBV4-3 with TRBJ1-3; TRBD1 is a possible D gene (5 bases). In germline, CDR1 is LGHNA, CDR2 YSLEER. This CDR3 has 16 residues.

This clonotype was observed at least ten times. The rearrangement links TRBV7-8 to TRBJ1-3; D ambiguous. Germline CDR1 and CDR2: SGHVS and FQNEAQ. Trimming removed 5 bases at V and 4 bases at J, with 9 bases between. The CDR3 is 13 residues long. DNA for the CDR3: TGTGCCAGCAGCCCGAGATTCGGAAACACCATATATTTT. Encoded protein: CASSPRFGNTIYF. The full variable domain, rest sourced from reference TRBV7-8 and TRBJ1-3, is GAGVSQSPRYKVAKRGQDVALRCDPISGHVSLFWYQQALGQGPEFLTYFQNEAQLDKSGLPSDRFFAERPEGSVSTLKIQRTQQEDSAVYLCASSPRFGNTIYFGEGSWLTVV.

The sample holds many counts of this clonotype. The chain's CDR3 is CASSPWAGGGYEQYF. CDR3 nucleotide sequence: TGTGCCAGCAGCCCTTGGGCAGGGGGTGGCTACGAGCAGTACTTC. The chain couples TRBV5-4 to TRBJ2-7; 7 nucleotides align to TRBD1. This CDR3 spans 15 amino acids. With V trimmed by 4 bases and J by 3 bases, 10 bases remained unmatched. Germline V lookup: CDR1 SGHNT, CDR2 YYREEE (reference sequence).

This clonotype was counted many times. The chain links TRBV25-1 to TRBJ2-4; 14 bases match TRBD2. This CDR3 has 17 amino acids. V lost 4 bases, J lost 2 bases, and 4 bases stayed unmatched. The germline V gene has CDR1 MGHDK and CDR2 SYGVNS. CDR3 in DNA: TGTGCCAGCAGTGGTGGACTAGCGGGAGGTCCCAAAAACATTCAGTACTTC. It is translated as CASSGGLAGGPKNIQYF. The full variable domain, rest sourced from reference TRBV25-1 and TRBJ2-4, is EADIYQTPRYLVIGTGKKITLECSQTMGHDKMYWYQQDPGMELHLIHYSYGVNSTEKGDLSSESTVSRIRTEHFPLTLESARPSHTSQYLCASSGGLAGGPKNIQYFGAGTRLSVL.

This clonotype was recorded at least ten times. This chain joins TRBV7-3 and TRBJ2-3; 12 bases are a match to TRBD2. Germline CDR1 reads SGHTA; CDR2 reads FQGTGA. V lost 5 bases and J lost 5; bases outside the gene matches: 5. The CDR3 loop spans 15 amino acids. This CDR3 is CASSPSGRVGDTQYF. Here the CDR3 DNA reads TGTGCCAGCAGCCCTAGCGGGAGGGTCGGAGATACGCAGTATTTT.

This clonotype was detected once. This chain connects TRBV7-2 to TRBJ2-5; D possibly corresponds to TRBD1 (6 bases). Germline V gene lookup returns CDR1 SGHTA and CDR2 FQGNSA. The CDR3 sequence is 12 residues long. The DNA for the CDR3 is TGTGCTTCTGGACAGCTTGGGGAGACCCAGTACTTC. Amino acids: CASGQLGETQYF.

This chain uses TRBV9 with TRBJ2-7; 9 positions agree with TRBD2. The V and J ends lost 7 bases and 3 bases, in that order; junction bases with no gene match: 5. CDR3 length equals 13 residues. In germline, CDR1 is SGDLS, CDR2 YYNGEE. CDR3 DNA sequence: TGTGCCAGCCCCGCGGGGGGGGACTACGAGCAGTACTTC. Amino acids: CASPAGGDYEQYF.

The chain carries TRBV29-1 and TRBJ2-1; D is possibly TRBD1 (5 bases). The germline V gene encodes CDR1 SQVTM and CDR2 ANQGSEA. The CDR3 is 12 amino acids. Trimming left V 8 bases short and J 6 bases short, with 14 bases between. CDR3 region: CSLGHQGNEQFF. Here the CDR3 DNA reads TGCAGCCTCGGACACCAGGGCAATGAGCAGTTCTTC.

This clonotype was found many times. V usage is TRBV5-8 and J usage is TRBJ2-7; maybe TRBD2 (6 bases). The CDR3 has 14 amino acids. Germline CDR1 SGHTS, CDR2 YDEGEE. Trimming shortened V by 1 base and J by 2 bases, and 10 bases separated the two germline ends. CDR3 DNA: TGTGCCAGCAGCTTGAGTAGCGGTACCTACGAGCAGTACTTC. Its protein is CASSLSSGTYEQYF.

This clonotype occurred a few times. One end of the junction varies from germline; a read error may be responsible. V usage is TRBV6-4 and J usage is TRBJ2-2; weak D call: TRBD1 (6 bases). The length of the CDR3 is 10 residues. Germline loops: CDR1 MRHNA, CDR2 SNTAGT. The CDR3 spells CASRPGTFPF. CDR3 nucleotide sequence: TGTGCCAGCAGACCCGGGACATTCCCTTTT.

This chain links TRBV7-8 with TRBJ1-2; D not certain. Trimming stripped 5 bases from V and 1 base from J, with 11 bases between. There are 14 residues in the CDR3. Per the germline V gene, CDR1 is SGHVS and CDR2 is FQNEAQ. The CDR3 region is CASSPLVLNYGYTF. The CDR3 nucleotides read TGTGCCAGCAGCCCCCTGGTCCTTAACTATGGCTACACCTTC.

Concerning this clonotype: At one of its ends the junction is not consistent with the germline gene, which may arise from a read error. This sequence joins TRBV6-5 and TRBJ2-5; D remains ambiguous. Per the germline V gene, CDR1 is MNHEY and CDR2 is SVGAGI. The CDR3 is 12 residues long. CDR3: CATSEQTGTQYF. CDR3 sequence (DNA): TGTGCCACCAGTGAGCAGACTGGGACCCAGTACTTC.

This sequence joins TRBV19 and TRBJ2-7; TRBD2 might be the D (6 bases). This CDR3 contains 15 residues. V was clipped by 8 bases and J by 2 bases, with 19 bases between them. Germline assignment: CDR1 LNHDA and CDR2 SQIVND (reference sequence). The CDR3 reads CASGGVGWPTYEQYF. The CDR3 nucleotides read TGTGCCAGTGGAGGGGTGGGATGGCCCACCTACGAGCAGTACTTC.

In regard to this clonotype: The CDR3 end shows no conserved phenylalanine or tryptophan, and so a read error is likely. CDR3 residues: CATSRGEGSTDTQYL. The DNA of the CDR3 is TGCGCCACCAGCAGAGGTGAAGGCAGCACAGATACACAGTATCTT. This chain joins TRBV15 and TRBJ2-3; D not resolved. CDR1 is LNHNV, CDR2 YYDKDF, per germline (reference sequence). This CDR3 has 15 amino acids.

Notes on this clonotype: One end of the junction is discordant with germline, which a read error may explain. The chain couples TRBV20-1 to TRBJ2-1, with D possibly being TRBD2 (6 bases). This CDR3 has 16 residues. Germline V gives CDR1 DFQATT, CDR2 SNEGSKA (reference sequence). CDR3 loop: CSVTEGGISSYNEQFF. The CDR3 nucleotides read TGCAGTGTTACAGAGGGCGGGATTAGCTCCTATAATGAGCAGTTCTTC.

This clonotype came up a few times. V and J are TRBV19 and TRBJ2-7, with TRBD1 as a possible D gene (8 bases). Between the trimmed V and J ends, which lost 8 bases and 6 bases, there was a span of 14 bases. This CDR3 has 12 residues. Germline V lookup: CDR1 LNHDA, CDR2 SQIVND (reference sequence). The CDR3 DNA follows: TGTGCCAGTGGAAACAGGGGGGGCGAGCAGTACTTC. It translates to CASGNRGGEQYF.

This clonotype was detected ten times or more. This chain joins TRBV12-3 or TRBV12-4 and TRBJ1-2; 7 bases fit TRBD1. V dropped 7 bases and J dropped 5; count of bases not matched to a gene: 7. This CDR3 spans 13 amino acids. The CDR3 coding sequence is TGTGCCAGCAACAGGGGCAGGGCATATGGCTACACCTTC. This gives the protein CASNRGRAYGYTF.

By sample share, this clonotype is medium-sized. The chain employs TRBV20-1 and TRBJ2-7; 7 nucleotides align to TRBD2. Germline V gives CDR1 DFQATT, CDR2 SNEGSKA (reference sequence). The CDR3 sequence is 10 residues long. The junction had 0 bases not matched to a gene; V was cut back by 4 bases and J by 6 bases. The CDR3 spells CSATGGEQYF. The DNA of the CDR3 is TGCAGTGCTACGGGGGGCGAGCAGTACTTC.

V and J are TRBV4-1 and TRBJ1-2; 9 bases fit TRBD1. Germline CDR1 reads MGHRA; CDR2 reads YSYEKL. Trimming removed 0 bases from V and 2 bases from J; junction bases left unmatched: 7. The CDR3 contains 17 residues. CDR3 region: CASSQDSGGQGNYGYTF. The DNA of the CDR3 is TGCGCCAGCAGCCAAGATAGCGGGGGACAGGGCAACTATGGCTACACCTTC.

Ten or more counts support this clonotype. V and J are TRBV28 and TRBJ2-7, with 10 bases that match TRBD2. CDR3 size: 14 residues. Germline values: CDR1 MDHEN, CDR2 SYDVKM. V dropped 6 bases and J dropped 3; count of bases not matched to a gene: 5. The chain's CDR3 is CASSLASGSYEQYF. CDR3 in DNA: TGTGCCAGCAGCCTAGCTAGCGGGAGCTACGAGCAGTACTTC.

The chain uses TRBV25-1 and TRBJ2-2, with TRBD1 matching 7 bases. There are 17 residues in the CDR3. V shed 4 bases and J 1 base; nucleotides not matched to a gene: 9. CDR1 MGHDK and CDR2 SYGVNS come from the germline V gene. The CDR3 protein is CASSGQGQFENTGELFF. Here the CDR3 DNA reads TGTGCCAGCAGTGGTCAGGGACAGTTTGAGAACACCGGGGAGCTGTTTTTT.

This chain connects TRBV19 to TRBJ1-6, with D possibly being TRBD1 (5 bases). Trimming left V 8 bases short and J 8 bases short, with 19 bases between. CDR3 length: 15 residues. The germline CDR1 and CDR2 sequences are LNHDA and SQIVND (reference sequence). CDR3 amino acids: CASGTGGVGYSPLHF. CDR3 DNA sequence: TGTGCCAGTGGTACCGGGGGAGTAGGATATTCACCCCTCCACTTT.

Many counts were recorded for this clonotype. This chain connects TRBV13 to TRBJ2-1; the match to TRBD2 covers 15 bases. V shed 0 bases and J 9 bases; nucleotides not matched to a gene: 6. The CDR3 covers 17 residues. The V gene's germline CDR1 is PRHDT and CDR2 FYEKMQ (reference sequence). CDR3: CASSLGLRTSGRGEQFF. The CDR3 coding sequence is TGTGCCAGCAGCTTAGGCCTAAGGACTAGCGGGAGGGGTGAGCAGTTCTTC.